Presented here are 19 T cell receptor beta chains from one specimen sequenced in a study of cytotoxic CD8 clonotypes in ibrutinib-treated CLL. Sequenced by immunoSEQ multiplex PCR; TCRdb stores in-frame clones only, minus some. The sample has fewer than 400,000 clones; roughly 67% are singletons. Material: PBMCs, obtained after 36 months of ibrutinib treatment. The origin of the receptors is a human donor with chronic lymphocytic leukemia.

In the case of this clone: This specimen includes other DNA sequences encoding the same CDR3. The rearrangement links TRBV29-1 to TRBJ2-3; D unresolved. With 3 bases removed from V and 2 bases from J, the gap between germline ends came to 6 bases. CDR1 and CDR2 (germline): SQVTM, ANQGSEA. The CDR3 covers 12 residues. The CDR3 bases are TGCAGCGTTGAGAGCTCCACAGATACGCAGTATTTT. Amino acid sequence: CSVESSTDTQYF.

This chain joins TRBV28 and TRBJ1-2; D not resolved. Trimming pared 8 bases from V and 5 bases from J, leaving 18 bases between. Per the germline V gene, CDR1 is MDHEN and CDR2 is SYDVKM. This CDR3 region has 14 residues. The CDR3 loop reads CASSLFIAVYGYTF. The CDR3 nucleotides read TGTGCCAGCTCCCTCTTTATAGCCGTGTATGGCTACACCTTC.

Points on this clone: Different DNA sequences within this sample yield the same CDR3. The CDR3 region has the DNA TGCGCCAGCAGCTTGGCCGGGACCTACAATGAGCAGTTCTTC. As protein: CASSLAGTYNEQFF. V usage is TRBV5-1 and J usage is TRBJ2-1, with D tentatively TRBD2 (5 bases). Germline V gives CDR1 SGHRS, CDR2 YFSETQ. The CDR3 is 14 amino acids. V was clipped by 0 bases and J by 2 bases, with 6 bases between them.

The chain carries TRBV4-2 and TRBJ2-3; TRBD2 agrees at 8 bases. Looked up from germline, CDR1 is LGHNA and CDR2 is YNFKEQ. V lost 1 base to trimming and J lost 5 bases; unmatched junction nucleotides: 8. CDR3 length: 16 amino acids. DNA for the CDR3: TGTGCCAGCAGCCAAGTTCGGGGGGGCCGCGGAGATACGCAGTATTTT. Translating gives CASSQVRGGRGDTQYF.

This clone was seen more than once but under ten times. The chain links TRBV6-1 to TRBJ2-7; 9 bases fit TRBD1. The germline gives CDR1 MNHNS, CDR2 SASEGT. Unmatched junction bases numbered 5, after V lost 3 bases and J lost 5 bases. This CDR3 has 14 residues. The CDR3 protein is CASSDTGGGDEQYF. In DNA form, the CDR3 reads TGTGCCAGCAGTGATACAGGGGGCGGCGACGAGCAGTACTTC.

This clone has only a few counts. V and J are TRBV25-1 and TRBJ1-1; maybe TRBD1 (5 bases). The germline V and J ends were trimmed by 1 base and 4 bases, with 10 bases remaining between them. Germline-derived CDR1 and CDR2 are MGHDK and SYGVNS. The CDR3 sequence is 14 residues long. DNA of the CDR3: TGTGCCAGCAGTGAATCAGGGATGGGCACTGAAGCTTTCTTT. It codes for CASSESGMGTEAFF.

V is TRBV29-1 and J is TRBJ1-1; D uncertain. The CDR3 consists of 13 residues. CDR1 is SQVTM, CDR2 ANQGSEA, per germline. Trimming stripped 8 bases from V and 8 bases from J, with 21 bases between. This CDR3 is CSTTRGVSIEAFF. CDR3 bases: TGCAGCACCACCCGAGGAGTTTCCATAGAAGCTTTCTTT.

The chain joins TRBV5-1 to TRBJ1-2; no definite D call. CDR3 length equals 15 residues. V dropped 4 bases and J dropped 8 bases, with 21 bases sitting between them. CDR1 SGHRS and CDR2 YFSETQ come from the germline V gene. The CDR3 spells CASSRNAGRSGGYTF. In DNA form, the CDR3 reads TGCGCCAGCAGCCGCAACGCGGGAAGGAGTGGGGGCTACACCTTC.

This clone was recorded a few times. This rearrangement joins TRBV5-1 to TRBJ2-5, with D unresolved. Trimming shortened V by 0 bases and J by 3 bases, and 6 bases separated the two germline ends. The CDR3 runs to 13 residues. CDR1 is SGHRS and CDR2 is YFSETQ in the germline V gene. The CDR3 DNA is TGCGCCAGCAGCTTGGGAGGAGAAGAGACCCAGTACTTC. This codes for CASSLGGEETQYF.

This chain connects TRBV7-2 to TRBJ2-5; 9 nucleotides line up with TRBD2. Per germline, CDR1 SGHTA and CDR2 FQGNSA. The CDR3 runs 16 residues. Trimming removed 5 bases from V and 4 bases from J; junction bases left unmatched: 11. CDR3 region: CASSPPPAGGRETQYF. CDR3 DNA sequence: TGTGCCAGCAGCCCCCCCCCGGCGGGAGGGCGAGAGACCCAGTACTTC.

This clone was observed a few times. Other DNA sequences in this specimen translate into the identical CDR3. The chain uses TRBV7-2 and TRBJ2-3; TRBD1 agrees at 7 bases. Looked up from germline, CDR1 is SGHTA and CDR2 is FQGNSA. The CDR3 length is 15 residues. V was clipped by 1 base and J by 0 bases; unmatched bases: 1. The CDR3 protein is CASSLGTGSTDTQYF. The DNA for the CDR3 is TGTGCCAGCAGCTTAGGGACAGGTAGCACAGATACGCAGTATTTT.

In its sample, this clone was seen once. The gene calls are TRBV27 and TRBJ1-5; no reliable D call. Germline CDR1 and CDR2: MNHEY and SMNVEV (reference sequence). V was pared by 10 bases and J by 5 bases, with 9 bases between. The CDR3 is made up of 11 amino acids. CDR3 nucleotides: TGTGCCACAGGAAGAGATCAGCCCCAGCATTTT. This sequence encodes CATGRDQPQHF.

The V and J genes are TRBV4-1 and TRBJ2-3; D is ambiguous. Trimming left V 0 bases short and J 2 bases short, with 6 bases between. The CDR3 sequence is 14 residues long. Germline lookup yields CDR1 MGHRA and CDR2 YSYEKL. For the CDR3, the DNA is TGCGCCAGCAGCCAAGACAGGAACACAGATACGCAGTATTTT. Residues: CASSQDRNTDTQYF.

This clone was seen a handful of times. This chain connects TRBV4-1 to TRBJ1-5, with D uncertain. Trimming took 4 bases from V and 6 from J, leaving 10 bases between them. The CDR3 length is 13 residues. Germline CDR1 MGHRA, CDR2 YSYEKL. CDR3 coding DNA: TGCGCCAGCAGCCCCTACTTTAGTCAGCCCCAGCATTTT. Amino acids: CASSPYFSQPQHF.

The chain has TRBV4-3 and TRBJ1-2; TRBD1 matches at 10 bases. V dropped 2 bases and J dropped 8; count of bases not matched to a gene: 8. This CDR3 contains 15 residues. In germline, CDR1 is LGHNA, CDR2 YSLEER. This CDR3 is CASSQPQGQGLGYTF. CDR3 bases: TGCGCCAGCAGCCAACCACAGGGACAGGGGTTGGGCTACACCTTC.

The rearrangement uses TRBV19 and TRBJ2-1; 12 nucleotides align to TRBD2. The CDR3 is 17 amino acids. In germline, CDR1 is LNHDA, CDR2 SQIVND (reference sequence). V dropped 4 bases and J dropped 7; count of bases not matched to a gene: 11. The CDR3 spells CASSTGTSGLFKNEQFF. CDR3 sequence (DNA): TGTGCCAGTAGTACCGGGACTAGCGGGCTTTTTAAGAATGAGCAGTTCTTC.

This sequence joins TRBV28 and TRBJ2-7; D not resolved. The CDR3 totals 16 residues. V lost 6 bases and J lost 5, with 23 bases in between. The germline V gene encodes CDR1 MDHEN and CDR2 SYDVKM. CDR3 region: CASSLPSAGRSHEQYF. In nucleotides, the CDR3 is TGTGCCAGCAGCCTACCCAGCGCTGGCCGCAGCCACGAGCAGTACTTC.

V gene TRBV5-6 combines with J gene TRBJ2-3, with TRBD2 matching 10 bases. CDR3 length: 14 residues. Trimming removed 0 bases from V and 13 bases from J; junction bases left unmatched: 8. Looked up from germline, CDR1 is SGHDT and CDR2 is YYEEEE. CDR3 in DNA: TGTGCCAGCAGCTTGGGGACTAGCGGCCCCTATAAGTATTTT. It specifies CASSLGTSGPYKYF.

In nucleotides, the CDR3 is TGTGCCAGCAGCTTAGGTGGAATCTACTACGAGCAGTACTTC. This encodes CASSLGGIYYEQYF. The chain links TRBV11-2 to TRBJ2-7; no definite D call. Germline V CDR1 and CDR2: SGHAT, FQNNGV. The length of the CDR3 is 14 residues. Trimming took 1 base from V and 3 from J, leaving 10 bases between them. Based on the CDR3 plus reference TRBV11-2 and TRBJ2-7, the full variable domain is EAGVAQSPRYKIIEKRQSVAFWCNPISGHATLYWYQQILGQGPKLLIQFQNNGVVDDSQLPKDRFSAERLKGVDSTLKIQPAKLEDSAVYLCASSLGGIYYEQYFGPGTRLTVT.